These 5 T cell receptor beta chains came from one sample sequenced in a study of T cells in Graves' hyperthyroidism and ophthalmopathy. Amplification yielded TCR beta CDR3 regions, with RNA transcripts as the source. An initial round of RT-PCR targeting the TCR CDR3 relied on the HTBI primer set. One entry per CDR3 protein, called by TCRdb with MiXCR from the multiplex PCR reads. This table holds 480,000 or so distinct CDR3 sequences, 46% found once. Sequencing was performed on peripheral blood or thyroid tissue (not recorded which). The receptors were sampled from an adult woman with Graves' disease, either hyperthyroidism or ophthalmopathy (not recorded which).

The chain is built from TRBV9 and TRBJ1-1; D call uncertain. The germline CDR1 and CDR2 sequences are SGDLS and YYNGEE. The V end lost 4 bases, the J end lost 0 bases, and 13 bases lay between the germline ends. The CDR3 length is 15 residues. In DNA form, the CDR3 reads TGTGCCAGCAGCTTGTTGGGCACAATGAACACTGAAGCTTTCTTT. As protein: CASSLLGTMNTEAFF.

The CDR3 here is CASNLGGDYEQYF. CDR3 DNA sequence: TGTGCCAGTAACCTCGGAGGAGACTACGAGCAGTACTTC. V and J are TRBV7-3 and TRBJ2-7, with D perhaps matching TRBD2 (5 bases). The CDR3 extends over 13 amino acids. From germline, CDR1 is SGHTA and CDR2 FQGTGA. The V end was cut by 9 bases, the J end by 3 bases, with 15 bases between.

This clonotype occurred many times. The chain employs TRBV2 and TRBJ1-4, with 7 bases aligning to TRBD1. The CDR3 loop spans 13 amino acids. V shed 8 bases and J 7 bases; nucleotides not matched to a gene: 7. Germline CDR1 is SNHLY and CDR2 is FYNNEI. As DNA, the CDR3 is TGTGCCAGCCAGACAGGGTTCGGTGAAAAACTGTTTTTT. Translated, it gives CASQTGFGEKLFF.

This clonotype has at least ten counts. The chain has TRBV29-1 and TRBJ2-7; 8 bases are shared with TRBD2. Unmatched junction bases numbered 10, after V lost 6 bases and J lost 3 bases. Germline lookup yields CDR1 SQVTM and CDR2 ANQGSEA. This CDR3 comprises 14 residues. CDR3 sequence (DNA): TGCAGCGTCCAGGGTAGCGGGACCCTCTACGAGCAGTACTTC. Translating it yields CSVQGSGTLYEQYF.

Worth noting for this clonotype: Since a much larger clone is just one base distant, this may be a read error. The CDR3 region is CSAQGLGWTEAFF. The CDR3 DNA sequence: TGCAGCGCCCAGGGTCTTGGGTGGACTGAAGCTTTCTTT. The V and J genes are TRBV29-1 and TRBJ1-1, with a tentative D call TRBD1 (5 bases). Trimming took off 7 bases at V and 5 bases at J, with 17 bases between the two ends. CDR1 is SQVTM, CDR2 ANQGSEA, per germline. The CDR3 is 13 amino acids.